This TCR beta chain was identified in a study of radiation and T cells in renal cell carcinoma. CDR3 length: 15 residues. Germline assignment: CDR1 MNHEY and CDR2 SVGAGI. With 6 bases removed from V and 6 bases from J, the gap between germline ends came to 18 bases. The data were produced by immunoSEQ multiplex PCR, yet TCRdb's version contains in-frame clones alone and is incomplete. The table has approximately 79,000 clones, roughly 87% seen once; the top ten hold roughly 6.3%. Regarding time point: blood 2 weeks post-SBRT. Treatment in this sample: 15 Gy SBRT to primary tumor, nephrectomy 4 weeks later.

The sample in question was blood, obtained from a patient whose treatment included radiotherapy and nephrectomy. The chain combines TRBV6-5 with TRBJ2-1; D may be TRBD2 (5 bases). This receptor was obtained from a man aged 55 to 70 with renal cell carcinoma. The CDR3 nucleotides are TGTGCCAGCAGAACCGACTGGGCGGGTGGCAATGAGCAGTTCTTC. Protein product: CASRTDWAGGNEQFF.